This T cell receptor (beta chain) appears in the sequencing data of a study of metastatic and nonmetastatic thyroid tumors. As handled by the study authors: CDR3 was compared across clinicopathological groups, and the resulting differences were used to build a distant-metastasis classifier for papillary thyroid cancer. MiXCR was used by TCRdb to re-call the PCR reads. These V and J calls rely on TCRdb rather than the paper's analysis. The data contain around 7,000 clones, roughly 33% of them singletons. CDR3 length: 18 amino acids. Per the germline V gene, CDR1 is SGHVS and CDR2 is FQNEAQ. Trimming at V came to 5 bases and at J to 1 base, leaving 8 bases not matched to a gene. Among the patients, none had received any treatment before thyroid surgery.

Material for sequencing was adjacent normal tissue. The rearrangement uses TRBV7-8 and TRBJ2-2, with 12 bases aligning to TRBD2. This clonotype was sampled from a female donor with papillary thyroid cancer or a benign thyroid nodule (not recorded which). Some clones in this sample may be carry-over from other donors' samples. In DNA form, the CDR3 reads TGTGCCAGCAGCATACGGACTAGCGGGACGCTGAACACCGGGGAGCTGTTTTTT. Protein sequence: CASSIRTSGTLNTGELFF. Filled out from reference TRBV7-8 and TRBJ2-2, the complete variable domain reads GAGVSQSPRYKVAKRGQDVALRCDPISGHVSLFWYQQALGQGPEFLTYFQNEAQLDKSGLPSDRFFAERPEGSVSTLKIQRTQQEDSAVYLCASSIRTSGTLNTGELFFGEGSRLTVL.